This passage covers 20 T cell receptor beta chains from one sample sequenced in a study of blood T cell repertoires in COVID-19. The data were produced by immunoSEQ multiplex PCR, yet TCRdb's version contains in-frame clones alone and is incomplete. The table shows 400,000 or so clones, with 90% occurring only once. The specimen was PBMCs or T cells enriched from blood (not recorded which). The receptors come from a man aged 18 to 29 who had recovered from COVID-19.

The V call is TRBV2, the J call TRBJ1-6; the match to TRBD1 covers 7 bases. Trimming removed 5 bases from V and 8 bases from J; junction bases left unmatched: 3. The germline CDR1 and CDR2 sequences are SNHLY and FYNNEI. This CDR3 region has 13 residues. CDR3 sequence: CASSRQGHSPLHF. The CDR3 DNA reads TGTGCCAGCAGTAGACAGGGCCATTCACCCCTCCACTTT. The entire variable domain, with the rest obtained from reference TRBV2 and TRBJ1-6, is as follows: EPEVTQTPSHQVTQMGQEVILRCVPISNHLYFYWYRQILGQKVEFLVSFYNNEISEKSEIFDDQFSVERPDGSNFTLKIRSTKLEDSAMYFCASSRQGHSPLHFGNGTRLTVT.

In this sample, this clone turned up once. The chain couples TRBV5-5 to TRBJ2-7; 7 bases align to TRBD1. Germline-derived CDR1 and CDR2 are SGHKS and YYEKEE (reference sequence). Trimming at V came to 0 bases and at J to 4 bases, leaving 4 bases not matched to a gene. CDR3 length: 14 amino acids. The CDR3 coding sequence is TGTGCCAGCAGCTTGGGACAGGGATGGTACGAGCAGTACTTC. It yields the protein CASSLGQGWYEQYF.

This chain connects TRBV28 to TRBJ1-1; tentatively, D is TRBD1 (5 bases). The CDR3 covers 16 residues. V dropped 6 bases and J dropped 1 base, with 18 bases sitting between them. CDR1 is MDHEN and CDR2 is SYDVKM in the germline V gene. The CDR3 here is CASSFPPGVRNTEAFF. CDR3 DNA sequence: TGTGCCAGCAGCTTCCCACCGGGGGTTCGGAACACTGAAGCTTTCTTT.

CDR3 protein: CASSESISDMNTEAFF. CDR3 DNA sequence: TGCGCCAGCAGCGAAAGTATCAGTGACATGAACACTGAAGCTTTCTTT. The V call is TRBV5-1, the J call TRBJ1-1; no definite D call. Looked up from germline, CDR1 is SGHRS and CDR2 is YFSETQ. Trimming pared 4 bases from V and 0 bases from J, leaving 16 bases between. This CDR3 comprises 16 residues. Full variable domain (missing parts from reference TRBV5-1 and TRBJ1-1): KAGVTQTPRYLIKTRGQQVTLSCSPISGHRSVSWYQQTPGQGLQFLFEYFSETQRNKGNFPGRFSGRQFSNSRSEMNVSTLELGDSALYLCASSESISDMNTEAFFGQGTRLTVV.

The rearrangement joins TRBV6-5 to TRBJ1-6; D might be TRBD1 (5 bases). This CDR3 comprises 13 residues. Trimming took 7 bases from V and 10 from J, leaving 14 bases between them. The V gene's germline CDR1 is MNHEY and CDR2 SVGAGI. The CDR3 nucleotides are TGTGCCAGCAATGGCAGGGCTGGGTCACCCCTCCACTTT. Its translation: CASNGRAGSPLHF.

The chain combines TRBV18 with TRBJ1-4, with D maybe TRBD1 (6 bases). The CDR3 is made up of 17 amino acids. The V gene lost 6 bases and the J gene lost 1 base, with 18 bases spanning the gap. Germline V gene data show CDR1 as KGHSH and CDR2 as LQKENI. Here the CDR3 DNA reads TGTGCCAGCTCCCCAAGCGCTCAGGACAGAACTAATGAAAAACTGTTTTTT. Translation: CASSPSAQDRTNEKLFF.

V and J are TRBV3-1 (or the pseudogene TRBV3-2) and TRBJ1-3; no definite D call. The V and J ends lost 1 base and 0 bases respectively, with 7 bases between them. The CDR3 sequence is 15 residues long. Germline V CDR1 and CDR2: LGHDT, YNNKEL (reference sequence). The CDR3 sequence: CASSQVLSSGNTIYF. The CDR3 DNA reads as TGTGCCAGCAGCCAAGTCCTGAGCTCTGGAAACACCATATATTTT.

The rearrangement joins TRBV9 to TRBJ2-7; perhaps TRBD2 as D (6 bases). CDR3 length: 16 amino acids. Trimming stripped 0 bases from V and 0 bases from J, with 13 bases between. Germline CDR1 reads SGDLS; CDR2 reads YYNGEE. The CDR3 region has the DNA TGTGCCAGCAGCGTAGGTGCTCGGGACTTCTCCTACGAGCAGTACTTC. It encodes CASSVGARDFSYEQYF. The full variable domain, rest sourced from reference TRBV9 and TRBJ2-7, is DSGVTQTPKHLITATGQRVTLRCSPRSGDLSVYWYQQSLDQGLQFLIQYYNGEERAKGNILERFSAQQFPDLHSELNLSSLELGDSALYFCASSVGARDFSYEQYFGPGTRLTVT.

The chain links TRBV2 to TRBJ2-3, with 9 bases fitting TRBD2. The ends lost 3 bases at V and 2 bases at J; junction bases unmatched: 6. The CDR3 has 16 amino acids. CDR1 and CDR2 from the germline V gene are SNHLY and FYNNEI. CDR3 region: CASSEGASGDTDTQYF. CDR3 sequence (DNA): TGTGCCAGCAGTGAGGGGGCTAGCGGGGACACAGATACGCAGTATTTT.

J is TRBJ2-1 and V is TRBV6-5; 13 positions agree with TRBD2. The CDR3 totals 13 residues. Trimming cost V 4 bases and J 10 bases; bases outside gene matches: 1. Germline loops: CDR1 MNHEY, CDR2 SVGAGI. CDR3 coding DNA: TGTGCCAGCAGTTCGGGACTAGCGGGGGAGCAGTTCTTC. The encoded protein is CASSSGLAGEQFF.

This chain connects TRBV3-1 (or the pseudogene TRBV3-2) to TRBJ1-1, with 8 positions matching TRBD1. Germline lookup yields CDR1 LGHDT and CDR2 YNNKEL (reference sequence). The CDR3 runs to 15 residues. V was clipped by 4 bases and J by 5 bases; unmatched bases: 9. For the CDR3, the DNA is TGTGCCAGCAGCCCTAATGCAGGGGGCGGGACTGAAGCTTTCTTT. Translated: CASSPNAGGGTEAFF.

The chain has TRBV9 and TRBJ2-5; D possibly corresponds to TRBD2 (5 bases). CDR3 size: 16 residues. Germline V gene sequence: CDR1 SGDLS, CDR2 YYNGEE. V was trimmed by 4 bases and J by 2 bases, leaving 18 bases between them. CDR3 nucleotides: TGTGCCAGCAGCCCCTATGGAGGAGCGGCGCAAGAGACCCAGTACTTC. Its protein product is CASSPYGGAAQETQYF.

The J gene is TRBJ1-1, the V gene TRBV28; TRBD1 agrees at 8 bases. Germline V gives CDR1 MDHEN, CDR2 SYDVKM. Trimming removed 9 bases from V and 1 base from J; junction bases left unmatched: 10. This CDR3 is 15 amino acids long. The CDR3 DNA sequence: TGTGCCAGTCGATTTATCGGACAGGGGAACACTGAAGCTTTCTTT. It yields the protein CASRFIGQGNTEAFF.

This clone has more than one count but fewer than ten. The chain uses TRBV19 and TRBJ1-1; D remains unclear. The CDR3 is 12 amino acids. Per the germline V gene, CDR1 is LNHDA and CDR2 is SQIVND (reference sequence). CDR3 coding DNA: TGTGCAGACTGGAGGACCAACACTGAAGCTTTCTTT. It encodes CADWRTNTEAFF. Looking up the rest from reference TRBV19 and TRBJ1-1 gives the full variable domain: DGGITQSPKYLFRKEGQNVTLSCEQNLNHDAMYWYRQDPGQGLRLIYYSQIVNDFQKGDIAEGYSVSREKKESFPLTVTSAQKNPTAFYLCADWRTNTEAFFGQGTRLTVV.

The rearrangement uses TRBV27 and TRBJ1-1, with D possibly TRBD1 on 6 matching bases. The CDR3 runs 16 residues. Trimming took 1 base from V and 1 from J, leaving 13 bases between them. The germline V gene encodes CDR1 MNHEY and CDR2 SMNVEV (reference sequence). The CDR3 reads CASSLYPLGGNTEAFF. CDR3 DNA: TGTGCCAGCAGTTTATATCCCCTAGGGGGGAACACTGAAGCTTTCTTT.

The table lists this clone with a count of one. The chain links TRBV3-1 (or the pseudogene TRBV3-2) to TRBJ2-7, with TRBD2 matching over 13 bases. This CDR3 has 16 residues. Germline-derived CDR1 and CDR2 are LGHDT and YNNKEL (reference sequence). The V segment lost 3 bases and the J segment 5 bases; nucleotides outside the gene matches: 7. CDR3 DNA: TGTGCCAGCAGCCAGGGACTAGCGGGAAGGCGGGACGAGCAGTACTTC. Its translation: CASSQGLAGRRDEQYF.

This chain joins TRBV5-5 and TRBJ1-6, with 9 bases matching TRBD1. The V and J ends lost 4 bases and 5 bases, in that order; junction bases with no gene match: 7. The CDR3 runs 16 residues. In germline, CDR1 is SGHKS, CDR2 YYEKEE (reference sequence). This chain's CDR3 is CASSPNGQGHNSPLHF. DNA for the CDR3: TGTGCCAGCAGCCCGAACGGACAGGGGCATAATTCACCCCTCCACTTT.

This sequence joins TRBV5-4 and TRBJ2-1; a weak D match, TRBD1 (6 bases). The ends were cut back, 4 bases at V and 1 base at J, with 12 bases in the middle. Germline lookup yields CDR1 SGHNT and CDR2 YYREEE (reference sequence). CDR3 length: 15 residues. CDR3 DNA: TGTGCCAGCAGCCGTAACAGGGATTCCTACAATGAGCAGTTCTTC. Translated, it gives CASSRNRDSYNEQFF.

Of note for this clone: A junction end diverges from the germline sequence, so it may reflect a read error. This chain connects TRBV11-2 to TRBJ2-7, with 7 nucleotides matching TRBD1. The CDR3 consists of 11 residues. Germline V gene lookup returns CDR1 SGHAT and CDR2 FQNNGV. This CDR3 is CASSLNSGQRF. CDR3 nucleotides: TGTGCCAGCAGCTTAAATTCGGGACAGCGCTTC.

The V and J genes are TRBV12-1 and TRBJ1-5; no check of the table's D call, TRBD1, against the DNA was made. TRBV12-1 is marked as a pseudogene. This CDR3 is built from 13 residues. CDR3 coding DNA: TGTGCCAGCAGCTTTATGTACATTGGGCCCCAGCATTTT. This encodes CASSFMYIGPQHF.